These 5 T cell receptor beta chains share one sample of origin, sequenced in a study of blood T cell repertoires in COVID-19. Generated by immunoSEQ multiplex PCR, the TCRdb table keeps only in-frame clones and is missing some. The table includes about 350,000 clones, roughly 90% detected once. Sequencing was carried out using PBMCs or T cells enriched from blood (not recorded which). The receptors come from a woman younger than 45 who had recovered from COVID-19.

The chain combines TRBV29-1 with TRBJ2-5; 11 positions match TRBD2. This CDR3 has 18 residues. V was clipped by 3 bases and J by 4 bases; unmatched bases: 16. CDR1 SQVTM and CDR2 ANQGSEA come from the germline V gene. DNA of the CDR3: TGCAGCGTTGATAATAGGAGGTGGACTAGCGGGTCTTCAGAGACCCAGTACTTC. This codes for CSVDNRRWTSGSSETQYF.

The rearrangement joins TRBV7-8 to TRBJ2-3, with D unresolved. The ends were cut back, 1 base at V and 2 bases at J, with 10 bases in the middle. The germline V gene has CDR1 SGHVS and CDR2 FQNEAQ. This CDR3 has 15 residues. The CDR3 DNA reads TGTGCCAGCAGCTTAGGAGGCGCAGCCACAGATACGCAGTATTTT. This sequence encodes CASSLGGAATDTQYF.

This clone has only one observation. The chain is built from TRBV13 and TRBJ1-1; 11 bases are a match to TRBD1. In germline, CDR1 is PRHDT, CDR2 FYEKMQ (reference sequence). The CDR3 sequence is 16 residues long. V trimming: 4 bases; J trimming: 3 bases; junction bases outside the gene matches: 7. CDR3 nucleotides: TGTGCCAGCAGCTCCGTGGACAGGGGGCGGGACACTGAAGCTTTCTTT. Translating it yields CASSSVDRGRDTEAFF.

This chain joins TRBV11-2 and TRBJ1-1, with TRBD1 as a possible D gene (5 bases). The V and J ends lost 5 bases and 5 bases respectively, with 15 bases between them. Germline V gives CDR1 SGHAT, CDR2 FQNNGV. The CDR3 length is 14 residues. CDR3 region: CASSEGRERTEAFF. CDR3 nucleotides: TGTGCCAGCAGCGAGGGACGGGAGAGGACTGAAGCTTTCTTT.

V usage is TRBV2 and J usage is TRBJ1-2; maybe TRBD1 (6 bases). This CDR3 is 13 amino acids long. Looked up from germline, CDR1 is SNHLY and CDR2 is FYNNEI. The germline V and J ends were trimmed by 4 bases and 8 bases, with 14 bases remaining between them. In DNA form, the CDR3 reads TGTGCCAGCAGTGTGGGGGACAAGTCAGGCTACACCTTC. As protein: CASSVGDKSGYTF. Looking up the rest from reference TRBV2 and TRBJ1-2 gives the full variable domain: EPEVTQTPSHQVTQMGQEVILRCVPISNHLYFYWYRQILGQKVEFLVSFYNNEISEKSEIFDDQFSVERPDGSNFTLKIRSTKLEDSAMYFCASSVGDKSGYTFGSGTRLTVV.